Included here is one T cell receptor beta chain sequence, with context. This sample stems from a study of blood T cell repertoires in COVID-19. About the study: The United States, Italy and Spain were the sources of the acute and convalescent COVID-19 samples. T cells, B-cell-depleted T cells, or PBMCs provided the cDNA or gDNA that served as material.

Authors' processing steps: Reference gene primer amplification yielded estimated nucleated cell counts. Repertoires were generated with immunoSEQ multiplex PCR, while TCRdb's copy carries only in-frame clones and drops some. From that table come the V and J calls and clone size; the DNA was used to work out D and trimming. This sample has 75,000 to 100,000 clones; 80% to 90% occur once, and the top ten carry approximately 15%. The V and J ends lost 5 bases and 0 bases, in that order; junction bases with no gene match: 5. CDR1 is LNHDA and CDR2 is SQIVND in the germline V gene (reference sequence). This CDR3 is built from 16 residues.

Sequencing was performed on peripheral blood. The origin of this receptor is a human donor in a cohort sampled during active COVID-19. The J gene is TRBJ2-2, the V gene TRBV19, with TRBD2 matching over 8 bases. DNA of the CDR3: TGTGCCAGTAGTCTTTTAGCGGGGACGAACACCGGGGAGCTGTTTTTT. The encoded protein is CASSLLAGTNTGELFF. The complete variable domain, with remaining parts taken from reference TRBV19 and TRBJ2-2, reads DGGITQSPKYLFRKEGQNVTLSCEQNLNHDAMYWYRQDPGQGLRLIYYSQIVNDFQKGDIAEGYSVSREKKESFPLTVTSAQKNPTAFYLCASSLLAGTNTGELFFGEGSRLTVL.